One and the same sample provided the 15 T cell receptor beta chains below, sequenced in a study of Graves' ophthalmopathy and Graves' hyperthyroidism. The authors amplified TCR beta CDR3 regions from RNA transcripts. HTBI primers primed a first-round RT-PCR, and a second-round multiplex PCR followed. MiXCR, run by TCRdb on the multiplex PCR reads, gives a single entry per CDR3 protein. This repertoire shows around 660,000 distinct CDR3 sequences, approximately 39% found once; its top ten account for 3% to 4%. The sample was peripheral blood. Every receptor here comes from an adult man with Graves' ophthalmopathy.

The table lists this clonotype with many counts. CDR3 in DNA: TGTGCCAGCAGCCAAAATCTCGAGACCCAGTACTTC. Amino acid sequence: CASSQNLETQYF. The genes are TRBV14 and TRBJ2-5; no firm D call. Trimming pared 2 bases from V and 5 bases from J, leaving 6 bases between. CDR1 is SGHDN, CDR2 FVKESK, per germline. The CDR3 is 12 amino acids. Filled out from reference TRBV14 and TRBJ2-5, the complete variable domain reads EAGVTQFPSHSVIEKGQTVTLRCDPISGHDNLYWYRRVMGKEIKFLLHFVKESKQDESGMPNNRFLAERTGGTYSTLKVQPAELEDSGVYFCASSQNLETQYFGPGTRLLVL.

This clonotype was detected many times. The rearrangement links TRBV24-1 to TRBJ1-6; tentative D call: TRBD1 (6 bases). Per germline, CDR1 KGHDR and CDR2 SFDVKD. Trimming pared 4 bases from V and 14 bases from J, leaving 17 bases between. The CDR3 has 14 residues. DNA for the CDR3: TGTGCCACCAGTGAAAAGACAGGCCTTGAGACCCTCCACTTT. Translation: CATSEKTGLETLHF.

This chain joins TRBV7-9 and TRBJ2-7, with D tentatively TRBD1 (5 bases). The CDR3 runs 12 residues. Trimming removed 6 bases from V and 12 bases from J, with 18 bases in between. Germline lookup yields CDR1 SEHNR and CDR2 FQNEAQ (reference sequence). The CDR3 sequence: CASSTDKLDPYF. In nucleotides, the CDR3 is TGTGCCAGCAGTACGGACAAGCTGGATCCGTACTTC.

This clonotype was observed at least ten times. Here the CDR3 reads CAGAPQGRRGYTF. CDR3 in DNA: TGTGCCGGAGCCCCGCAGGGGAGAAGAGGCTACACCTTC. The chain employs TRBV2 and TRBJ1-2, with D maybe TRBD1 (6 bases). The germline V gene has CDR1 SNHLY and CDR2 FYNNEI. V lost 11 bases to trimming and J lost 8 bases, with 21 bases between them. The CDR3 extends over 13 amino acids.

On this clonotype itself: A much larger clone sits a single nucleotide away, making a read error possible. The V call is TRBV10-3, the J call TRBJ1-2; a possible D gene is TRBD1 (5 bases). This CDR3 is 14 amino acids long. Germline CDR1 is ENHRY and CDR2 is SYGVKD. V was cut by 6 bases and J by 6 bases, with 17 bases left in between. CDR3 DNA: TGTGCCATCAGCCCCGGGGGGGGACTTAATGGCTACACCTTC. This encodes CAISPGGGLNGYTF.

Comments on this clonotype: A much larger clone is a single base away; this may be a read error. The chain carries TRBV10-3 and TRBJ2-2; the match to TRBD1 covers 9 bases. This CDR3 is built from 14 residues. The V gene's germline CDR1 is ENHRY and CDR2 SYGVKD. J lost 5 bases, V lost 10 bases, and 8 bases had no gene match. This CDR3 is CASIGTGWTGELFF. CDR3 bases: TGTGCCAGCATTGGGACAGGGTGGACCGGGGAGCTGTTTTTT.

This clonotype turned up a few times. One junction end disagrees with the germline gene, perhaps due to a read error. This chain joins TRBV4-1 and TRBJ2-5, with 8 nucleotides matching TRBD2. The CDR3 sequence is 18 residues long. In germline, CDR1 is MGHRA, CDR2 YSYEKL. The CDR3 nucleotides read TGTGCCAGCAGCCAAGATGAGTCTAGCGGGTCCCCCCTGGAGACCCAGTACTTC. Protein: CASSQDESSGSPLETQYF.

The rearrangement links TRBV6-1 to TRBJ1-4, with TRBD1 matching 10 bases. From germline, CDR1 is MNHNS and CDR2 SASEGT. V dropped 1 base and J dropped 7; count of bases not matched to a gene: 3. The CDR3 is 15 amino acids. DNA for the CDR3: TGTGCCAGCAGTGAAGGAGGACAGGGGGTTGAAAAACTGTTTTTT. It translates to CASSEGGQGVEKLFF.

The sample holds many counts of this clonotype. CDR3 loop: CASSVSYEQYF. CDR3 DNA sequence: TGTGCCAGCAGCGTCTCCTACGAGCAGTACTTC. This chain joins TRBV7-9 and TRBJ2-7, with no clear D. This CDR3 is 11 amino acids long. The germline V gene encodes CDR1 SEHNR and CDR2 FQNEAQ (reference sequence). V was cut by 5 bases and J by 0 bases, with 2 bases left in between.

As regards this clonotype: A much larger clone differs from this one at a single base, so this may be a read error. This chain connects TRBV20-1 to TRBJ1-2, with a weak D call TRBD1 (6 bases). CDR3 length: 14 amino acids. Germline CDR1 and CDR2: DFQATT and SNEGSKA (reference sequence). This chain's CDR3 is CSARGGQLSYGHTF. Here the CDR3 DNA reads TGCAGTGCTAGAGGAGGACAGCTAAGCTATGGCCACACCTTC.

This clonotype appeared a few times. The rearrangement joins TRBV5-4 to TRBJ2-2; no definite D call. The V end lost 4 bases, the J end lost 0 bases, and 13 bases lay between the germline ends. The CDR3 has 16 residues. Germline loops: CDR1 SGHNT, CDR2 YYREEE (reference sequence). The CDR3 region is CASSRSEIPNTGELFF. CDR3 coding DNA: TGTGCCAGCAGCAGATCAGAGATTCCGAACACCGGGGAGCTGTTTTTT.

The gene calls are TRBV15 and TRBJ2-3, with D hard to call. CDR1 and CDR2 from the germline V gene are LNHNV and YYDKDF (reference sequence). This CDR3 has 12 residues. The germline V and J ends were trimmed by 3 bases and 2 bases, with 3 bases remaining between them. The CDR3 is CATSRYTDTQYF. CDR3 coding DNA: TGTGCCACCAGCAGGTACACAGATACGCAGTATTTT.

In this sample, this clonotype turned up many times. An end of the junction does not agree with germline; a read error may underlie this. This rearrangement joins TRBV7-9 to TRBJ2-6; D gene ambiguous. CDR3 length: 15 amino acids. Germline assignment: CDR1 SEHNR and CDR2 FQNEAQ (reference sequence). The CDR3 DNA is TGTGCCAGCAGCTTACAATTAAGGCCTTACCCCGCTCTGAAGTTC. It codes for CASSLQLRPYPALKF.

The chain combines TRBV18 with TRBJ2-5, with 7 bases matching TRBD1. The V gene end was trimmed by 4 bases and the J gene end by 5 bases; junction bases not matched to a gene: 10. The CDR3 is made up of 15 amino acids. Germline assignment: CDR1 KGHSH and CDR2 LQKENI. DNA for the CDR3: TGTGCCAGCTCACGCACGACCGGGACAGTCGAGACCCAGTACTTC. Its protein product is CASSRTTGTVETQYF. Using reference TRBV18 and TRBJ2-5 for the parts outside the CDR3, the full variable domain is NAGVMQNPRHLVRRRGQEARLRCSPMKGHSHVYWYRQLPEEGLKFMVYLQKENIIDESGMPKERFSAEFPKEGPSILRIQQVVRGDSAAYFCASSRTTGTVETQYFGPGTRLLVL.

This clonotype was picked up many times. The chain employs TRBV12-3 or TRBV12-4 and TRBJ1-5, with no clear D. The CDR3 has 15 amino acids. Trimming took 1 base from V and 1 from J, leaving 8 bases between them. The CDR3 coding sequence is TGTGCCAGCAGTTTAGGGAGGGTGAGCAATCAGCCCCAGCATTTT. Its translation: CASSLGRVSNQPQHF.